This TCR beta chain was recovered during a study of T cell repertoires in cytomegalovirus infection. The wider study: It was the public TCR beta signatures that indicated both CMV infection and matching HLA type.

Germline V gene data show CDR1 as MNHNS and CDR2 as SASEGT. V lost 8 bases, J lost 5 bases, and 8 bases stayed unmatched. CDR3 length: 13 residues. A single record per CDR3 protein comes from TCRdb applying MiXCR to the reads. Of around 280,000 distinct CDR3 sequences listed, about 8.8% are singletons. Overall study findings and caveats: The response measured ex vivo was dominated by TCR beta clonotypes (HLA-C-restricted and CMV-specific). Identification of carriers of CMV plus the relevant HLA was performed using cumulative public TCR beta family frequency.

This clonotype was counted many times. Its antigen is still unknown. The specimen sequenced was PBMCs. The chain carries TRBV6-1 and TRBJ1-1; TRBD1 aligns across 7 bases. This TCR was recovered from a human donor in good health (CMV status not recorded). Some clones in this sample may be carry-over from other donors' samples. CDR3 amino acids: CASRGQGGTEAFF. The CDR3 DNA is TGTGCCAGCCGCGGTCAGGGGGGGACTGAAGCTTTCTTT.